This T cell receptor (beta chain) was sequenced in a study of blood T cell repertoires in COVID-19 (dated by TCRdb to the early 2020s). Study-wide context: Samples from collaborators originated in the United States, Italy and Spain and spanned both the acute and convalescent phases of COVID-19. Samples were obtained from the ongoing ImmuneRACE study (first 160 participants) and from about 1,300 subjects provided by 6 global collaborators. The repertoires were released in a freely available public database meant as a resource for research on the immune response to SARS-CoV-2. Sample metadata almost always included a de-identified subject ID, COVID-19 status, age in years and sex. The prospective study material was composed of cDNA or gDNA derived from T cells, B-cell-depleted T cells, or PBMCs. Where HLA class I and class II types were available, the types were taken from metadata supplied by the sample provider, not from assay-based typing. The dataset comprised deeply sampled blood TCRbeta repertoires from subjects exposed to, actively infected with, or recovered from COVID-19.

V is cut back by 6 bases and J by 0 bases, with 1 base in the junction unmatched. The CDR3 sequence holds 13 residues, the cysteine and phenylalanine included. CDR3 DNA only is kept here, 39 bases in frame from base 1. Sequences LNHDA (CDR1) and SQIVND (CDR2) are obtained from the germline V gene (reference sequence). Each collaborating institution followed its own protocols to collect whole blood in K2EDTA tubes. Collaborator samples were shipped for TCRbeta analysis as frozen whole blood, isolated PBMCs, or DNA extracted from either sample type. The immunoSEQ Assay, a bias-controlled multiplex PCR, was used to amplify TCRbeta CDR3 regions from genomic DNA. The original methods were these. Nucleated cell counts per sample were estimated from amplification of reference gene primers within the assay. To quantify the absolute abundance of each unique TCRbeta CDR3 rearrangement, sequence reads were collapsed and filtered. For each sample, productive Simpson clonality was calculated by taking the square root of Simpson's diversity index across productive rearrangements. The immuneACCESS repertoire file appears here via TCRdb, limited to in-frame rearrangements. These files lack a portion of the clones; in checked studies, under half of the deficit traces to unresolved V genes, and the cause of the others is not known. D and trimming come from the DNA, and the V and J calls and clone size come from that table. A total of 65,000 to 75,000 clones appear in this sample, 70% to 90% of them only once. The top ten constitute 4.4% of the sample.

A note on this clone: Its antigen has not been determined. No quality values exist for individual bases; no much larger clone is one base distant.

The study at large found these results: Clinical and demographic metadata were provided uncurated, with the amount varying by source and participant.

Here the chain combines TRBV19 and TRBJ1-1; TRBD1 matches 7 bases in the middle. What was sequenced was peripheral blood. The receptor's source is a man aged 50 to 59 with active COVID-19. The bases read TGTGCCAGTAGGACAGGGTTGAACACTGAAGCTTTCTTT. It translates to CASRTGLNTEAFF.